These 2 T cell receptor beta chains were all obtained from the same sample, sequenced in a study of shared clonotypes between healthy human individuals. Sequencing was performed with immunoSEQ multiplex PCR; in TCRdb, only in-frame clones are kept and a portion is missing. The repertoire consists of around 1 million clones, with over 60% occurring once and the leading ten covering over 1.3%. The material sequenced was memory CD4+ T cells sorted from blood. Subset given: CD45RA-negative fraction. These receptor sequences come from a man between 18 and 29 years old in good health.

The rearrangement uses TRBV5-5 and TRBJ1-4, with D perhaps TRBD1 (5 bases). The V end lost 1 base, the J end lost 8 bases, and 12 bases lay between the germline ends. Per germline, CDR1 SGHKS and CDR2 YYEKEE (reference sequence). The CDR3 runs to 14 residues. CDR3 coding DNA: TGTGCCAGCAGCTTGTTGGCACAGGCGGAAAAACTGTTTTTT. Amino acid sequence: CASSLLAQAEKLFF.

V gene TRBV5-4 combines with J gene TRBJ2-7; a possible D gene is TRBD1 (6 bases). The germline V gene encodes CDR1 SGHNT and CDR2 YYREEE (reference sequence). There are 15 residues in the CDR3. V was shortened by 4 bases and J by 2 bases, with 16 bases between the two germline ends. The DNA for the CDR3 is TGTGCCAGCAGCGTAACGGACAGTTTTACCTACGAGCAGTACTTC. Its translation is CASSVTDSFTYEQYF.